This T cell receptor beta chain was identified in a study of T-cell memory formation after mild COVID-19. TCRdb reprocessed the 5' RACE reads with MiXCR, giving one entry per CDR3 protein. This table holds 90,000 to 120,000 distinct CDR3 sequences, approximately 12% found once. Overall study findings and caveats: Some clones that responded turned up in pre-infection memory, which suggests that cross-reactive memory joined in.

In regard to this clonotype: Its antigen is unidentified.

V shed 1 base and J shed 4 bases, with 11 bases lying between them. The CDR3 sequence is 15 residues long. Germline assignment: CDR1 MGHRA and CDR2 YSYEKL. The TCR was taken from a man in his late teens or twenties who had mild COVID-19 (a few samples of this study predate the infection). Cell type and time point are not known. The chain combines TRBV4-1 with TRBJ2-1; no firm D call. Material: PBMCs or a T cell subset sorted from them (not recorded which). The CDR3 DNA is TGCGCCAGCAGCCAAGCTACCGGGCGTTACAATGAGCAGTTCTTC. This encodes CASSQATGRYNEQFF.